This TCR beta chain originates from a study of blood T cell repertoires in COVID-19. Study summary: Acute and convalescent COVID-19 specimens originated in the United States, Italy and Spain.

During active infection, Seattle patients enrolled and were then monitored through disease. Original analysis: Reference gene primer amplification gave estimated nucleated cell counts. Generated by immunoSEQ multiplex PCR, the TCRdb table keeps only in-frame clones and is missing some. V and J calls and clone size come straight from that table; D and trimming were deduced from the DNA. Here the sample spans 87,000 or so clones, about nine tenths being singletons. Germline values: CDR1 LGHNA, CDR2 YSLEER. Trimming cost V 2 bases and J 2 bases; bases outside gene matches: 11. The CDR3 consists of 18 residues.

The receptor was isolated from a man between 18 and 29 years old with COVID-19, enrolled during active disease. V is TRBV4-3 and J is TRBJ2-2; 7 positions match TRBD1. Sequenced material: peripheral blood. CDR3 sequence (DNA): TGCGCCAGCAGCCAAATGGTTAGGGGGCTAACAAACACCGGGGAGCTGTTTTTT. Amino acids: CASSQMVRGLTNTGELFF.